Below, 6 T cell receptor beta chains from the same sample are listed, as sequenced in a study. MiXCR was run by TCRdb on the RT-PCR reads, yielding one entry per CDR3 protein. The sample holds more than 600,000 distinct CDR3 sequences, around 14% seen once. Sequences were obtained from memory CD4+ T cells from blood. The receptors originated from a female donor in good health, serving as a healthy control.

In regard to this clonotype: This may arise from a read error, as a much more abundant clone is one base away. As the CDR3 is not closed by the conserved phenylalanine or tryptophan, this likely results from a read error. The chain carries TRBV30 and TRBJ1-1; 8 bases line up with TRBD1. The J segment lost 6 bases and the V segment lost 0 bases, leaving 6 bases of the junction unmatched. From germline, CDR1 is GTSNPN and CDR2 SVGIG (reference sequence). The CDR3 is 14 residues long. The CDR3 is CAWSVRTGGAEAFS. The DNA for the CDR3 is TGTGCCTGGAGTGTACGTACAGGGGGGGCTGAAGCTTTCTCT.

The chain carries TRBV30 and TRBJ1-1; 8 bases are shared with TRBD1. There are 13 residues in the CDR3. V shed 0 bases and J 10 bases; nucleotides not matched to a gene: 7. Germline CDR1 GTSNPN, CDR2 SVGIG (reference sequence). CDR3 amino acids: CAWSVIHRGGAFF. The CDR3 DNA follows: TGTGCCTGGAGTGTAATCCACAGGGGGGGAGCTTTCTTT.

This clonotype turned up a few times. The CDR3 bases are TGTGCCATCAGTGAGTCAGGGGGGTTAACGCAGTATTTT. Residues: CAISESGGLTQYF. This sequence joins TRBV10-3 and TRBJ2-3; D possibly uses TRBD1 or TRBD2 (6 bases each). The germline CDR1 and CDR2 sequences are ENHRY and SYGVKD. The ends were cut back, 0 bases at V and 9 bases at J, with 10 bases in the middle. The CDR3 is 13 amino acids.

This clonotype came up a few times. J is TRBJ1-6 and V is TRBV4-3, with TRBD1 matching 7 bases. Per the germline V gene, CDR1 is LGHNA and CDR2 is YSLEER. The CDR3 loop spans 14 amino acids. V was clipped by 5 bases and J by 14 bases; unmatched bases: 12. The CDR3 region is CASSRTGPGRALHF. CDR3 DNA: TGCGCCAGCAGCAGGACAGGCCCTGGGAGGGCCCTCCACTTT.

The chain couples TRBV29-1 to TRBJ1-2; 11 bases map to TRBD1. The CDR3 runs 14 residues. The V and J ends lost 6 bases and 3 bases, in that order; junction bases with no gene match: 6. The V gene's germline CDR1 is SQVTM and CDR2 ANQGSEA. The CDR3 protein is CSVGPGQGDYGYTF. The DNA of the CDR3 is TGCAGCGTGGGACCGGGACAGGGGGACTATGGCTACACCTTC.

On this clonotype: A much larger clonotype is one base distant, so this may be a read error. The chain links TRBV20-1 to TRBJ1-5; 7 bases line up with TRBD1. This CDR3 has 16 residues. Germline CDR1 DFQATT, CDR2 SNEGSKA (reference sequence). The CDR3 region is CSAGDSRQGYNQPQHF. In DNA form, the CDR3 reads TGCAGTGCTGGAGATTCTCGACAGGGCTATAATCAGCCCCAGCATTTT.